Listed below are T cell receptor beta chains from one sample, sequenced in a study of control samples from healthy donors and cancer patients. Method: immunoSEQ multiplex PCR; TCRdb's copy keeps in-frame clones and lacks some. The data show about 59,000 clones, with 92% seen just once and about 1.7% held by the top ten. The source material was PBMCs. These receptors were collected from a man aged 35 to 55 with colorectal cancer. Each CDR3 is given with its conserved first and last residue. D genes are given only for firm matches. Part of the rows lack a size; the others show once, few, many or a class for expanded clones.

v_gene: TRBV27; abundance: .; d_gene: TRBD1; CDR3aa: CASRQKTGLDTEAFF
v_gene: TRBV9; abundance: .; d_gene: .; CDR3aa: CASSSNVGRSNYGYTF
v_gene: TRBV2; abundance: .; d_gene: .; CDR3aa: CAIQHARMGNTEAFF
v_gene: TRBV10-2; abundance: once; d_gene: .; CDR3aa: CASSELGPTYEQYF
v_gene: TRBV30; abundance: .; d_gene: .; CDR3aa: CAWSALGQLNTEAFF
v_gene: TRBV5-5; abundance: .; d_gene: TRBD1; CDR3aa: CASRVDRRMNTEAFF
v_gene: TRBV3-1/TRBV3-2; abundance: .; d_gene: .; CDR3aa: CASSPRTSPTYEQYF
v_gene: TRBV7-3; abundance: once; d_gene: TRBD1; CDR3aa: CASRTGSDSYNEQFF
v_gene: TRBV27; abundance: .; d_gene: .; CDR3aa: CASSLFSGSGNTIYF
v_gene: TRBV5-1; abundance: .; d_gene: .; CDR3aa: CASSGGKETQYF
v_gene: TRBV18; abundance: .; d_gene: TRBD1; CDR3aa: CASSPPGQGNEKLFF
v_gene: TRBV5-4; abundance: once; d_gene: .; CDR3aa: CASSLDSQSPLHF
v_gene: TRBV7-3; abundance: .; d_gene: .; CDR3aa: CASSFGSSYNEQFF
v_gene: TRBV25-1; abundance: few; d_gene: .; CDR3aa: CASSESQGWNYTF
v_gene: TRBV7-8; abundance: few; d_gene: TRBD1; CDR3aa: CASSRGQARAFF
v_gene: TRBV9; abundance: .; d_gene: TRBD1; CDR3aa: CASSSPGGGNGYTF
v_gene: TRBV30; abundance: .; d_gene: TRBD1; CDR3aa: CAWSGTGSGELFF
v_gene: TRBV19; abundance: once; d_gene: .; CDR3aa: CASSRPGGFSSYEQYF
v_gene: TRBV5-8; abundance: .; d_gene: TRBD1; CDR3aa: CASSLRTGGANYGYTF
v_gene: TRBV19; abundance: .; d_gene: .; CDR3aa: CASTAAVSNYGYTF
v_gene: TRBV6-5; abundance: .; d_gene: TRBD1; CDR3aa: CASSQDRGLSYGYTF
v_gene: TRBV11-3; abundance: .; d_gene: .; CDR3aa: CASSPQGAKNYGYTF
v_gene: TRBV18; abundance: .; d_gene: .; CDR3aa: CASSPLDLPSSYNEQFF
v_gene: TRBV9; abundance: .; d_gene: .; CDR3aa: CASSVGSLGITGELFF
v_gene: TRBV19; abundance: .; d_gene: TRBD1; CDR3aa: CASSRDSLTGELFF
v_gene: TRBV19; abundance: .; d_gene: .; CDR3aa: CASRPQGQTEAFF
v_gene: TRBV7-2; abundance: .; d_gene: .; CDR3aa: CASSSPDLYEQYF
v_gene: TRBV15; abundance: .; d_gene: .; CDR3aa: CATSRRPPRGEKLFF
v_gene: TRBV2; abundance: few; d_gene: .; CDR3aa: CASCISTDTQYF
v_gene: TRBV27; abundance: .; d_gene: .; CDR3aa: CASSLRSGARNEQFF
v_gene: TRBV7-3; abundance: few; d_gene: TRBD1; CDR3aa: CASSQTGGGNQPQHF
v_gene: TRBV30; abundance: few; d_gene: .; CDR3aa: CAANQGSNQPQHF
v_gene: TRBV5-6; abundance: .; d_gene: .; CDR3aa: CASSRSTVNTEAFF
v_gene: TRBV7-6; abundance: .; d_gene: .; CDR3aa: CASSLGQLGNSPLHF
v_gene: TRBV11-3; abundance: .; d_gene: .; CDR3aa: CASSIWDTEAFF
v_gene: TRBV19; abundance: .; d_gene: TRBD1; CDR3aa: CASSIQGQGPGELFF
v_gene: TRBV2; abundance: .; d_gene: .; CDR3aa: CASVGASGNTIYF
v_gene: TRBV7-9; abundance: .; d_gene: TRBD1; CDR3aa: CASSGTGTNYGYTF
v_gene: TRBV5-8; abundance: few; d_gene: .; CDR3aa: CASSLAGRRGYTF
v_gene: TRBV6-1; abundance: .; d_gene: TRBD1; CDR3aa: CASSEEGTGNEKLFF
v_gene: TRBV7-9; abundance: .; d_gene: .; CDR3aa: CASSRIQGLAVDTQYF
v_gene: TRBV30; abundance: .; d_gene: .; CDR3aa: CARGDGGSGANVLTF
v_gene: TRBV6-5; abundance: .; d_gene: TRBD1; CDR3aa: CASSWDRGARTDTQYF
v_gene: TRBV6-1; abundance: .; d_gene: TRBD1; CDR3aa: CASSASGTGVIYEQYF
v_gene: TRBV19; abundance: .; d_gene: .; CDR3aa: CASTLGTEAFF
v_gene: TRBV7-3; abundance: .; d_gene: TRBD1; CDR3aa: CASSLTGQGAAGELFF
v_gene: TRBV7-2; abundance: .; d_gene: .; CDR3aa: CASSPWVGDGYTF
v_gene: TRBV5-6; abundance: .; d_gene: .; CDR3aa: CASSLQGFEAFF
v_gene: TRBV19; abundance: few; d_gene: .; CDR3aa: CASSIVRTPTNYGYTF
v_gene: TRBV6-1; abundance: .; d_gene: TRBD1; CDR3aa: CASSEAGTAYEQYF
v_gene: TRBV24-1; abundance: .; d_gene: TRBD1; CDR3aa: CATSGGQGVYNEQFF
v_gene: TRBV9; abundance: .; d_gene: .; CDR3aa: CASSVVVGGGTGELFF
v_gene: TRBV29-1; abundance: .; d_gene: .; CDR3aa: CSVVNLGGAEAFF
v_gene: TRBV3-1/TRBV3-2; abundance: once; d_gene: TRBD2; CDR3aa: CASSPRQPTSGGTNEQFF
v_gene: TRBV2; abundance: .; d_gene: .; CDR3aa: CASMPTVETEAFF
v_gene: TRBV9; abundance: once; d_gene: .; CDR3aa: CASGVNYGYTF
v_gene: TRBV5-4; abundance: .; d_gene: TRBD1; CDR3aa: CASSLGRGRIGEQFF
v_gene: TRBV3-1/TRBV3-2; abundance: .; d_gene: .; CDR3aa: CASSFGLENTEAFF